This T cell receptor beta chain came from a study of cytomegalovirus exposure and HLA in healthy donors. PCR employed 60 Vbeta and 13 Jbeta primers. As originally analysed: In a later analysis, of some 80 million unique beta chains, about 10 million appeared in at least two donors. The data were produced by immunoSEQ multiplex PCR, yet TCRdb's version contains in-frame clones alone and is incomplete. V, J and clone size are those of that table, while D and trimming were read from the DNA. The data show about 110,000 clones, with about three quarters seen just once and around 5% held by the top ten. This clone was picked up a small number of times. The CDR3 is made up of 15 amino acids. V gave up 6 bases and J gave up 2 bases, with 16 bases separating them. From germline, CDR1 is MNHEY and CDR2 SVGAGI.

The V gene is TRBV6-5, the J gene TRBJ1-1, with TRBD1 as a possible D gene (6 bases). The TCR was taken from a female donor in good health and CMV-seropositive. Sequencing was carried out using PBMCs. CDR3 residues: CASRRNRAGNTEAFF. Here the CDR3 DNA reads TGTGCCAGCAGACGAAACAGGGCCGGAAACACTGAAGCTTTCTTT.